A selection of T cell receptor beta chains follows, all from one sample in a study of shared clonotypes between healthy human individuals. Assay: immunoSEQ multiplex PCR; the TCRdb copy retains only in-frame clones and omits some. The sample includes 1.4 million or so clones, approximately 98.5% of them seen just once. The sample was naive CD4+ T cells sorted from blood. The receptors come from a man aged 25-40 years in good health. CDR3s include the opening cysteine and the closing phenylalanine or tryptophan. D genes are given only for firm matches. Some rows mark clone size as missing; the rest say once, few, many or name a class of expanded clone.

D: -
size: -
V: TRBV5-4
J: TRBJ2-5
CDR3: CASSQRTGQETQYF
DNA: TGTGCCAGCAGCCAAAGGACGGGTCAAGAGACCCAGTACTTC

D: -
size: -
V: TRBV27
J: TRBJ2-2
CDR3: CASSGGGTSHNTGELFF
DNA: TGTGCCAGCAGTGGGGGAGGGACATCCCATAACACCGGGGAGCTGTTTTTT

D: TRBD1
size: -
V: TRBV29-1
J: TRBJ1-1
CDR3: CSVIQGAVAVAFF
DNA: TGCAGCGTTATACAGGGGGCGGTGGCGGTAGCTTTCTTT

D: -
size: -
V: TRBV29-1
J: TRBJ2-7
CDR3: CSVVGYEQYF
DNA: TGCAGCGTTGTAGGGTACGAGCAGTACTTC

D: TRBD1
size: -
V: TRBV7-2
J: TRBJ1-5
CDR3: CASKQTGGNQPQHF
DNA: TGTGCCAGCAAGCAAACAGGGGGCAATCAGCCCCAGCATTTT

D: -
size: -
V: TRBV7-9
J: TRBJ1-4
CDR3: CASQRVGGQVGEKLFF
DNA: TGTGCCAGCCAGCGGGTTGGTGGCCAGGTTGGGGAAAAACTGTTTTTT

D: -
size: -
V: TRBV28
J: TRBJ2-7
CDR3: CASSASEARAWYEQYF
DNA: TGTGCCAGCAGTGCATCCGAGGCGAGGGCGTGGTACGAGCAGTACTTC

D: -
size: -
V: TRBV7-9
J: TRBJ1-1
CDR3: CASSLTPENTEAFF
DNA: TGTGCCAGCAGCTTAACCCCGGAGAACACTGAAGCTTTCTTT

D: TRBD2
size: once
V: TRBV10-2
J: TRBJ2-7
CDR3: CASSESLAGGPYEQYF
DNA: TGCGCCAGCAGTGAGTCGCTAGCGGGAGGTCCCTACGAGCAGTACTTC

D: -
size: -
V: TRBV4-1
J: TRBJ1-4
CDR3: CASRRGLNEKLFF
DNA: TGCGCCAGCCGAAGGGGCCTTAATGAAAAACTGTTTTTT

D: TRBD1
size: -
V: TRBV7-9
J: TRBJ1-4
CDR3: CASSDSRDRATNEKLFF
DNA: TGTGCCAGCAGCGATTCCCGGGACAGGGCAACTAATGAAAAACTGTTTTTT

D: -
size: -
V: TRBV5-1
J: TRBJ1-1
CDR3: CASSPGRSRGTEAFF
DNA: TGCGCCAGCAGCCCTGGACGGAGTAGAGGCACTGAAGCTTTCTTT

D: -
size: -
V: TRBV4-3
J: TRBJ1-3
CDR3: CASSQEEAGSGNTIYF
DNA: TGCGCCAGCAGCCAAGAAGAGGCAGGGAGCGGAAACACCATATATTTT

D: -
size: -
V: TRBV6-1
J: TRBJ2-4
CDR3: CASSEMGAIAKNIQYF
DNA: TGTGCCAGCAGTGAAATGGGGGCTATAGCCAAAAACATTCAGTACTTC

D: TRBD2
size: -
V: TRBV2
J: TRBJ2-1
CDR3: CATPSGRISYNEQFF
DNA: TGTGCCACCCCTTCCGGGAGGATTTCCTACAATGAGCAGTTCTTC

D: TRBD2
size: -
V: TRBV19
J: TRBJ2-1
CDR3: CASRTSGSSNEQFF
DNA: TGTGCCAGTAGGACTAGCGGGAGTAGTAATGAGCAGTTCTTC

D: -
size: -
V: TRBV27
J: TRBJ2-3
CDR3: CASRRGSTDTQYF
DNA: TGTGCCAGCAGGAGGGGAAGCACAGATACGCAGTATTTT

D: TRBD2
size: -
V: TRBV30
J: TRBJ2-1
CDR3: CAWSGTSGSGEQFF
DNA: TGTGCCTGGAGTGGGACTAGCGGGAGTGGGGAGCAGTTCTTC

D: -
size: once
V: TRBV27
J: TRBJ2-7
CDR3: CASSPTVGWRNSYEQYF
DNA: TGTGCCAGCAGCCCTACGGTGGGGTGGAGGAACTCCTACGAGCAGTACTTC

D: -
size: -
V: TRBV5-4
J: TRBJ2-3
CDR3: CASSPREGARGDTQYF
DNA: TGTGCCAGCAGCCCAAGGGAAGGGGCACGGGGAGATACGCAGTATTTT

D: -
size: -
V: TRBV10-2
J: TRBJ2-7
CDR3: CASREVLANEQYF
DNA: TGCGCCAGCAGAGAAGTACTGGCTAACGAGCAGTACTTC

D: TRBD2
size: -
V: TRBV5-1
J: TRBJ2-1
CDR3: CASSAGLAGVGDNEQFF
DNA: TGCGCCAGCAGCGCCGGACTAGCGGGAGTTGGAGACAATGAGCAGTTCTTC

D: -
size: -
V: TRBV6-1
J: TRBJ2-7
CDR3: CASSAGNRYEQYF
DNA: TGTGCCAGCAGTGCGGGGAATCGGTACGAGCAGTACTTC

D: TRBD2
size: once
V: TRBV7-6
J: TRBJ2-7
CDR3: CASSLGLAEYEQYF
DNA: TGTGCCAGCAGCTTAGGGCTAGCGGAATACGAGCAGTACTTC

D: TRBD1
size: -
V: TRBV29-1
J: TRBJ2-5
CDR3: CSVRTGEETQYF
DNA: TGCAGCGTTCGGACAGGGGAAGAGACCCAGTACTTC

D: -
size: -
V: TRBV5-4
J: TRBJ2-2
CDR3: CASSLGRTSNTGELFF
DNA: TGTGCCAGCAGCTTGGGCAGGACATCGAACACCGGGGAGCTGTTTTTT

D: TRBD1
size: -
V: TRBV7-9
J: TRBJ2-7
CDR3: CASSTLLGQGWVDEQYF
DNA: TGTGCCAGCAGCACCCTTCTGGGACAGGGTTGGGTCGACGAGCAGTACTTC

D: -
size: -
V: TRBV6-4
J: TRBJ2-7
CDR3: CASSDPGRGAYEQYF
DNA: TGTGCCAGCAGTGACCCGGGTAGGGGAGCCTACGAGCAGTACTTC

D: -
size: -
V: TRBV4-1
J: TRBJ2-2
CDR3: CASSQGTIQDTGELFF
DNA: TGCGCCAGCAGCCAAGGGACCATACAGGACACCGGGGAGCTGTTTTTT

D: TRBD1
size: -
V: TRBV12-5
J: TRBJ2-1
CDR3: CASGLSGTGEQFF
DNA: TGTGCTAGTGGTTTGTCAGGGACAGGGGAGCAGTTCTTC

D: -
size: -
V: TRBV9
J: TRBJ2-2
CDR3: CASSVGAGSTGELFF
DNA: TGTGCCAGCAGCGTAGGCGCCGGCTCTACCGGGGAGCTGTTTTTT

D: TRBD2
size: once
V: TRBV5-4
J: TRBJ2-3
CDR3: CASGLAESTDTQYF
DNA: TGTGCCAGCGGGCTAGCGGAGTCCACAGATACGCAGTATTTT

D: TRBD2
size: -
V: TRBV2
J: TRBJ2-1
CDR3: CASSGRLAGVVRSGNEQFF
DNA: TGTGCCAGCAGTGGCCGACTAGCGGGAGTAGTCCGGTCGGGGAATGAGCAGTTCTTC

D: -
size: -
V: TRBV10-3
J: TRBJ2-5
CDR3: CAISNTQGRETQYF
DNA: TGTGCCATCAGCAATACACAGGGTCGGGAGACCCAGTACTTC

D: TRBD1
size: once
V: TRBV14
J: TRBJ2-5
CDR3: CASSHPRQQGRETQYF
DNA: TGTGCCAGCAGCCACCCCCGTCAACAGGGGCGCGAGACCCAGTACTTC

D: -
size: -
V: TRBV5-1
J: TRBJ2-3
CDR3: CASSLTGDPLADTQYF
DNA: TGCGCCAGCAGCTTGACGGGGGATCCCCTTGCAGATACGCAGTATTTT

D: -
size: -
V: TRBV5-1
J: TRBJ2-7
CDR3: CASSLGGYEQYF
DNA: TGCGCCAGCAGCTTGGGTGGGTACGAGCAGTACTTC

D: -
size: -
V: TRBV2
J: TRBJ2-7
CDR3: CASGDLSYEQYF
DNA: TGTGCCAGTGGGGACCTCTCCTACGAGCAGTACTTC

D: -
size: -
V: TRBV28
J: TRBJ1-2
CDR3: CASSLAPPNYGYTF
DNA: TGTGCCAGCAGTTTAGCGCCACCTAACTATGGCTACACCTTC

D: TRBD2
size: -
V: TRBV19
J: TRBJ2-6
CDR3: CASTAVAGSSGANVLTF
DNA: TGTGCCAGTACTGCAGTAGCGGGGAGCTCTGGGGCCAACGTCCTGACTTTC

D: TRBD1
size: -
V: TRBV29-1
J: TRBJ1-1
CDR3: CSARTGGTTEAFF
DNA: TGCAGCGCCCGGACAGGGGGGACCACTGAAGCTTTCTTT

D: TRBD1
size: few
V: TRBV18
J: TRBJ1-5
CDR3: CASSPGQGNQPQHF
DNA: TGTGCCAGCTCACCGGGACAGGGGAATCAGCCCCAGCATTTT

D: TRBD1
size: -
V: TRBV18
J: TRBJ2-3
CDR3: CASSPLSQGASNTQYF
DNA: TGTGCCAGCTCACCCCTCTCACAGGGGGCGTCTAATACGCAGTATTTT

D: -
size: -
V: TRBV27
J: TRBJ1-2
CDR3: CASSLRRRGGGYTF
DNA: TGTGCCAGCAGTTTGCGGCGGAGGGGGGGAGGCTACACCTTC

D: TRBD2
size: -
V: TRBV27
J: TRBJ2-2
CDR3: CASRSSGPNTGELFF
DNA: TGTGCCAGCAGATCTAGCGGGCCGAACACCGGGGAGCTGTTTTTT

D: TRBD2
size: -
V: TRBV12-5
J: TRBJ2-7
CDR3: CASGLSGSYEQYF
DNA: TGTGCTAGTGGTTTAAGCGGGAGTTACGAGCAGTACTTC

D: -
size: -
V: TRBV2
J: TRBJ2-1
CDR3: CASSSLGSSNREQFF
DNA: TGTGCCAGCAGCTCACTCGGGTCCTCCAATAGGGAGCAGTTCTTC

D: -
size: -
V: TRBV6-1
J: TRBJ1-2
CDR3: CASSDVGEGYTF
DNA: TGTGCCAGCAGTGACGTCGGGGAAGGCTACACCTTC

D: TRBD2
size: -
V: TRBV9
J: TRBJ2-6
CDR3: CASSVDRTSGNSGANVLTF
DNA: TGTGCCAGCAGCGTAGACCGGACTAGCGGAAACTCTGGGGCCAACGTCCTGACTTTC

D: TRBD2
size: -
V: TRBV5-1
J: TRBJ2-7
CDR3: CASSLWSGTYEQYF
DNA: TGCGCCAGCAGCTTGTGGAGCGGGACCTACGAGCAGTACTTC

D: TRBD2
size: -
V: TRBV10-3
J: TRBJ2-5
CDR3: CAISFRASGRPMGETQYF
DNA: TGTGCCATCAGTTTTAGGGCTAGCGGGAGGCCGATGGGGGAGACCCAGTACTTC

D: TRBD1
size: -
V: TRBV29-1
J: TRBJ2-1
CDR3: CSVSRGQGNYNEQFF
DNA: TGCAGCGTTAGTCGGGGACAGGGCAATTACAATGAGCAGTTCTTC